The rows below give T cell receptor beta chains drawn from one sample of a study of T cell repertoires in cytomegalovirus infection. One entry per CDR3 protein results from TCRdb running MiXCR on the reads. The data show almost 500,000 distinct CDR3 sequences, about 10% seen once. Sequenced sample: PBMCs. The source is a human donor in good health (CMV status not recorded). Some clones in this sample may be carry-over from other donors' samples. Both conserved end residues are trimmed from each CDR3. A D gene is named only where the DNA matches it firmly. Not all rows give a size; the values are once, few, many and, for expanded clones, a class.

>TRBJ2-2|-|TRBV5-4|many
ASSLKDRQHTGELF
>TRBJ1-5|-|TRBV3-1|few
ASSQTYGLQTH
>TRBJ1-1|-|TRBV7-3|many
ASSLMSGGEAF
>TRBJ2-7|TRBD2|TRBV30|-
AWSISPIGLAGEQY
>TRBJ2-3|TRBD1|TRBV20-1|few
SATKWDSLDDTQY
>TRBJ2-7|-|TRBV28|-
ASSPLAGAHEQY
>TRBJ2-6|-|TRBV28|-
ASSLGTLWANVLT
>TRBJ2-3|-|TRBV5-4|many
ASSLAGRATDTQY
>TRBJ2-1|TRBD2|TRBV12-5|-
ASGLDGAGSYNEQF
>TRBJ1-5|-|TRBV20-1|-
SGVSGNQPQH
>TRBJ1-5|TRBD1|TRBV19|many
ASTLDRGKNQPQH
>TRBJ2-7|-|TRBV5-6|many
ASSTLPYEQY
>TRBJ2-3|TRBD1|TRBV4-1|many
ASSLTTGGGTDTQY
>TRBJ1-3|-|TRBV7-2|many
ASTTPPLGNTIY
>TRBJ2-5|TRBD1|TRBV12-3/TRBV12-4|few
ASSLGGQGPQETQY
>TRBJ2-7|-|TRBV28|many
ASSLLGNTYEQY
>TRBJ2-7|TRBD2|TRBV4-1|-
ASSQDREGYEQY
>TRBJ2-3|-|TRBV20-1|many
SARFTDTQY
>TRBJ1-1|-|TRBV11-2|many
ASSLVALVNTEAF
>TRBJ2-1|TRBD2|TRBV19|once
ASKERGGPENEQF
>TRBJ2-1|TRBD1|TRBV19|few
ASSPLGTGTSFNEQF
>TRBJ2-7|-|TRBV9|-
ASSAGRHPRDEQY
>TRBJ2-2|-|TRBV6-8|-
ASSYSAGQGPGELF
>TRBJ1-2|TRBD1|TRBV6-5|-
ASRVPGQLHYGYT
>TRBJ2-1|-|TRBV29-1|-
SVDETGFDEQF
>TRBJ2-7|TRBD2|TRBV28|many
ASSLELAGVSSYEQY
>TRBJ1-5|-|TRBV7-8|many
ASSTRTAYSNQPQH
>TRBJ2-3|TRBD2|TRBV28|many
ATFQGVLSGDTQY
>TRBJ1-6|TRBD1|TRBV5-5|few
ASSADWTGDSPLH
>TRBJ1-2|-|TRBV4-1|many
ASSEGDGYT
>TRBJ2-3|-|TRBV5-6|many
ASSFASSLNTQY
>TRBJ2-1|TRBD2|TRBV12-3/TRBV12-4|many
ASSLAHGGGGVNEQF
>TRBJ2-6|TRBD1|TRBV2|many
ASTEQGAGANVLT
>TRBJ2-5|-|TRBV7-6|many
ASSFGGETQY
>TRBJ2-1|TRBD1|TRBV6-6|many
ASRGTDRSSYNEQF
>TRBJ2-5|TRBD2|TRBV6-2/TRBV6-3|many
ASSIGGGPGDQY
>TRBJ1-1|-|TRBV29-1|many
SVERTAEAF
>TRBJ1-2|-|TRBV11-2|-
ASSLTYRDNYGYT
>TRBJ2-2|-|TRBV5-1|-
ASRPVPGTGELF
>TRBJ1-1|-|TRBV7-2|many
ASSETRNTEAF
>TRBJ1-5|TRBD1|TRBV20-1|-
SARGQTGEPQH
>TRBJ2-7|-|TRBV20-1|many
SARDRATGSSAYEQY
>TRBJ2-2|-|TRBV7-8|many
ASSLLEGTGELF
>TRBJ2-1|-|TRBV7-6|few
ASSLDGAHYNEQF
>TRBJ1-1|TRBD1|TRBV4-1|many
ASSLGTGAGDTEAF
>TRBJ1-5|-|TRBV12-3/TRBV12-4|few
ASSLGSGSNQPQH
>TRBJ1-5|TRBD1|TRBV5-5|many
ASSLGDSYSNQPQH
>TRBJ1-3|-|TRBV7-2|many
ASSWGSVGNTIY